Below, 11 T cell receptor beta chains from the same sample are listed, as sequenced in a study of blood T cell repertoires in COVID-19. Repertoires were generated with immunoSEQ multiplex PCR, while TCRdb's copy carries only in-frame clones and drops some. The sample lists about 200,000 clones; about 86% were seen once. Material for sequencing was peripheral blood. Source of these receptors: a woman aged 45-60 years with acute or convalescent COVID-19.

The rearrangement links TRBV5-5 to TRBJ1-4; unclear D gene. This CDR3 is built from 16 residues. Germline V gene data show CDR1 as SGHKS and CDR2 as YYEKEE (reference sequence). The V and J ends lost 0 bases and 3 bases respectively, with 12 bases between them. The CDR3 bases are TGTGCCAGCAGCTTGGCCATGGGAGAGGCTAATGAAAAACTGTTTTTT. It encodes CASSLAMGEANEKLFF.

V is TRBV6-5 and J is TRBJ2-5; the match to TRBD2 covers 12 bases. There are 15 residues in the CDR3. Germline V CDR1 and CDR2: MNHEY, SVGAGI. Trimming cost V 2 bases and J 2 bases; bases outside gene matches: 0. The CDR3 protein is CASSYTSGGQETQYF. The CDR3 DNA is TGTGCCAGCAGTTACACTAGCGGGGGGCAAGAGACCCAGTACTTC.

V is TRBV7-3 and J is TRBJ2-3; weak D call: TRBD2 (6 bases). Looked up from germline, CDR1 is SGHTA and CDR2 is FQGTGA. The CDR3 sequence is 15 residues long. The ends were cut back, 4 bases at V and 0 bases at J, with 11 bases in the middle. The chain's CDR3 is CASSSVAGSTDTQYF. Written as DNA, the CDR3 is TGTGCCAGCAGCTCCGTGGCGGGGAGCACAGATACGCAGTATTTT.

V and J are TRBV18 and TRBJ1-3; possible D gene TRBD1, 6 bases. V gave up 5 bases and J gave up 1 base, with 21 bases separating them. The CDR3 has 18 residues. The V gene's germline CDR1 is KGHSH and CDR2 LQKENI. The CDR3 sequence: CASSSRFTGNSSGNTIYF. Here the CDR3 DNA reads TGTGCCAGCTCATCTCGATTTACAGGGAACAGTTCTGGAAACACCATATATTTT.

The chain couples TRBV7-9 to TRBJ2-7, with a possible D match to TRBD2 (5 bases). Germline V CDR1 and CDR2: SEHNR, FQNEAQ (reference sequence). Between the trimmed V and J ends, which lost 1 base and 0 bases, there was a span of 7 bases. The CDR3 has 14 residues. Here the CDR3 reads CASSLGTVSYEQYF. The CDR3 DNA reads TGTGCCAGCAGCTTAGGGACTGTCTCCTACGAGCAGTACTTC.

This sequence joins TRBV20-1 and TRBJ2-5; weak D call: TRBD2 (5 bases). CDR1 is DFQATT and CDR2 is SNEGSKA in the germline V gene (reference sequence). Trimming cost V 3 bases and J 4 bases, with 15 bases left between them. This CDR3 has 14 residues. The CDR3 DNA reads TGCAGTGCTAGTAAGGACTCGGGCTTAGAGACCCAGTACTTC. It is translated as CSASKDSGLETQYF.

The V gene is TRBV29-1, the J gene TRBJ2-2; TRBD1 might be the D (5 bases). V lost 8 bases and J 1 base, leaving 11 bases between the germline ends. This CDR3 has 13 residues. CDR1 is SQVTM and CDR2 is ANQGSEA in the germline V gene. CDR3 sequence: CSYLRGNTGELFF. The DNA of the CDR3 is TGCAGCTATCTAAGGGGGAACACCGGGGAGCTGTTTTTT.

The V call is TRBV5-4, the J call TRBJ1-1, with 9 bases that match TRBD1. V lost 5 bases, J lost 6 bases, and 8 bases stayed unmatched. The CDR3 totals 14 residues. Germline values: CDR1 SGHNT, CDR2 YYREEE (reference sequence). CDR3 bases: TGTGCCAGCAGGTCCGGGGGGGACAGGGCTGAAGCTTTCTTT. This codes for CASRSGGDRAEAFF.

The J gene is TRBJ1-1, the V gene TRBV29-1; unclear D gene. CDR1 and CDR2 (germline): SQVTM, ANQGSEA. This CDR3 contains 12 residues. The CDR3 nucleotides read TGCAGTGCGAGTTCCGGGAACACTGAAGCTTTCTTT. Encoded protein: CSASSGNTEAFF.

The rearrangement joins TRBV24-1 to TRBJ2-3, with 7 nucleotides matching TRBD1. Germline V gives CDR1 KGHDR, CDR2 SFDVKD. This CDR3 is built from 17 residues. The ends lost 1 base at V and 1 base at J; junction bases unmatched: 7. The CDR3: CATSDFGTVPGTDTQYF. CDR3 DNA sequence: TGTGCCACCAGTGATTTCGGGACAGTGCCCGGCACAGATACGCAGTATTTT.

This clone was found a few times. The chain employs TRBV6-5 and TRBJ1-5; D is possibly TRBD1 (5 bases). This CDR3 comprises 12 residues. Between the trimmed V and J ends, which lost 11 bases and 1 base, there was a span of 9 bases. Germline values: CDR1 MNHEY, CDR2 SVGAGI. The CDR3 DNA is TGTGCCGCCCGACAGAGCAATCAGCCCCAGCATTTT. This gives the protein CAARQSNQPQHF.